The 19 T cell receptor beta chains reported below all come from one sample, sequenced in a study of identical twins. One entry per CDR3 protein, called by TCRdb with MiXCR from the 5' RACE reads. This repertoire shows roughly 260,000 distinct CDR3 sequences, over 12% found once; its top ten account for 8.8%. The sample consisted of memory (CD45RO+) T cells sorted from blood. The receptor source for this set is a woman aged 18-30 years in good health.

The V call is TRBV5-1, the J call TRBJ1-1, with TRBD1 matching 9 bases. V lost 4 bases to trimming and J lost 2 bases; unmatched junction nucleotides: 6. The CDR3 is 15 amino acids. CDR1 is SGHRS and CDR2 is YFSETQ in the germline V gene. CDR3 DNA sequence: TGCGCCAGCAGCCCTATGACAGGGGGTAACACTGAAGCTTTCTTT. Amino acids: CASSPMTGGNTEAFF.

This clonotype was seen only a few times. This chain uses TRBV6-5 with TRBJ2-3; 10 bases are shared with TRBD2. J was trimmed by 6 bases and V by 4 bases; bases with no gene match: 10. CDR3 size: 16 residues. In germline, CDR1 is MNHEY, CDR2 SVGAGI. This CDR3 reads CASSFTSGAKSDTQYF. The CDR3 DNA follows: TGTGCCAGCAGTTTTACTAGCGGGGCCAAATCGGATACGCAGTATTTT.

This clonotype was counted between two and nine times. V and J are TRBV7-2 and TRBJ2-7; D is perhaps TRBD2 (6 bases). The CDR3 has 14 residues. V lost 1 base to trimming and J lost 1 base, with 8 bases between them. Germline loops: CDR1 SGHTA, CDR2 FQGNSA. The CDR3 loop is CASSLGGESYEQYF. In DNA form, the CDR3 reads TGTGCCAGCAGCTTAGGGGGGGAGTCCTACGAGCAGTACTTC.

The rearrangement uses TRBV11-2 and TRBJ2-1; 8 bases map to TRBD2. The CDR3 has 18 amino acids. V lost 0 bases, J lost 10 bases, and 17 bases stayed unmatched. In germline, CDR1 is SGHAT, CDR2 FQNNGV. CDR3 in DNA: TGTGCCAGCAGCTTAGAAACTTCCGTCGAATCGGGAGGGGGGGAGCAGTTCTTC. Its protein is CASSLETSVESGGGEQFF.

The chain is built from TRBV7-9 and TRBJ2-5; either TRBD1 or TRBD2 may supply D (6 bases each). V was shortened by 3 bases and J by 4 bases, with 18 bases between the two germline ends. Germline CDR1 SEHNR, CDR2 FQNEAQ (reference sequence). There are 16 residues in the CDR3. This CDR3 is CASSLPGRGGGETQYF. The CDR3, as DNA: TGTGCCAGCAGCTTGCCGGGACGCGGAGGGGGAGAGACCCAGTACTTC.

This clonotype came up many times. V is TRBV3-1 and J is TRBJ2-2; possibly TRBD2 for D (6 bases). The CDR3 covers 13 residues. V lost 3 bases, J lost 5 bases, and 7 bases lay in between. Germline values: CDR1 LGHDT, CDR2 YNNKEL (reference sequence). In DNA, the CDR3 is TGTGCCAGCAGCCAGGCGGGAACCGGGGAGCTGTTTTTT. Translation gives CASSQAGTGELFF.

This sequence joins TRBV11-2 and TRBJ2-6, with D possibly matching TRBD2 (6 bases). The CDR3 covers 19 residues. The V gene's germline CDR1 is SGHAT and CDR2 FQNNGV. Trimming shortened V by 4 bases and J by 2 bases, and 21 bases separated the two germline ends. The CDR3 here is CASSSRRGTPRTGANVLTF. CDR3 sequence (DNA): TGTGCCAGCAGCTCAAGGCGGGGTACTCCCAGGACTGGGGCCAACGTCCTGACTTTC.

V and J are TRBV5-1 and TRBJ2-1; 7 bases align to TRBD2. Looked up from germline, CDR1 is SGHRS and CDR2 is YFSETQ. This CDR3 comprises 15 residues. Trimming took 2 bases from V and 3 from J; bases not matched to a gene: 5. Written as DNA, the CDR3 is TGCGCCAGCAGCTTAGGCGGGGGATACTACAATGAGCAGTTCTTC. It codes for CASSLGGGYYNEQFF.

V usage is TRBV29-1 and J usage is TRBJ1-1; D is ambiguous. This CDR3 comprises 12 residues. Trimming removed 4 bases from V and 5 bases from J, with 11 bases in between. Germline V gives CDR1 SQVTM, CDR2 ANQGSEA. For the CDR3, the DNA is TGCAGCGTTGTACAGATTTCAACTGAAGCTTTCTTT. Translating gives CSVVQISTEAFF.

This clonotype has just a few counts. The CDR3 region is CSARGIQGAPQV. The CDR3 nucleotides read TGCAGTGCCAGGGGAATTCAAGGGGCCCCCCAAGTC. The chain joins TRBV20-1 to TRBJ2-7; possible D gene TRBD1, 6 bases. CDR1 and CDR2 (germline): DFQATT, SNEGSKA (reference sequence). The CDR3 consists of 12 residues.

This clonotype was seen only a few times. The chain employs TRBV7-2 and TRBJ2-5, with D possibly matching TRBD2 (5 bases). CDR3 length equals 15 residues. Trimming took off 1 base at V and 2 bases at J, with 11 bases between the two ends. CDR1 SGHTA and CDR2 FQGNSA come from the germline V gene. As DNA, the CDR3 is TGTGCCAGCAGCTTAGGGGCGGGCTCGCAAGAGACCCAGTACTTC. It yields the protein CASSLGAGSQETQYF. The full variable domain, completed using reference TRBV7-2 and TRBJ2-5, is GAGVSQSPSNKVTEKGKDVELRCDPISGHTALYWYRQSLGQGLEFLIYFQGNSAPDKSGLPSDRFSAERTGGSVSTLTIQRTQQEDSAVYLCASSLGAGSQETQYFGPGTRLLVL.

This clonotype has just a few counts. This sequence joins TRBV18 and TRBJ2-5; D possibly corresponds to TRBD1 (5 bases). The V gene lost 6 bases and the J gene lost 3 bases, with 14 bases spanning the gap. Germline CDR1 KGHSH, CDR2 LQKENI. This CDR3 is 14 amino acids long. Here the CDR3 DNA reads TGTGCCAGCTCCCCCGGACACCTAGAAGAGACCCAGTACTTC. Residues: CASSPGHLEETQYF.

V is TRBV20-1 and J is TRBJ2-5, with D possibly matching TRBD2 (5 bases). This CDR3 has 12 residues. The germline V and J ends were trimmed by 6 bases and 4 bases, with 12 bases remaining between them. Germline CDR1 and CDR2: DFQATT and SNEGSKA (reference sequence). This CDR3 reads CSAPRGSETQYF. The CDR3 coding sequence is TGCAGTGCCCCTCGGGGTTCAGAGACCCAGTACTTC.

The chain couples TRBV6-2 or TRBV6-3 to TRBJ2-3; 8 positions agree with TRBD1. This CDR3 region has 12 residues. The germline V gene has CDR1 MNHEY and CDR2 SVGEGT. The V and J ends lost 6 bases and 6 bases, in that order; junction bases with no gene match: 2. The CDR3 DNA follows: TGTGCCAGCAGATACAGGGGGGATACGCAGTATTTT. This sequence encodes CASRYRGDTQYF.

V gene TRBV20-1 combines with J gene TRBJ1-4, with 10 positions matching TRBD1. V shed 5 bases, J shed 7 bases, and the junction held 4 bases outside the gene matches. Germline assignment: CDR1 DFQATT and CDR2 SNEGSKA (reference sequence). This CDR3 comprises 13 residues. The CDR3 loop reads CSAARDRGEKLFF. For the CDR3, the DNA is TGCAGTGCTGCCCGGGACAGGGGTGAAAAACTGTTTTTT.

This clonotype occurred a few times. The CDR3 DNA sequence: TGTGCCAGCAGTCGCGTGGGTGGCTACACCTTC. Amino acid sequence: CASSRVGGYTF. The rearrangement joins TRBV25-1 to TRBJ1-2; no firm D call. Germline assignment: CDR1 MGHDK and CDR2 SYGVNS. This CDR3 contains 11 residues. The V end was cut by 5 bases, the J end by 7 bases, with 8 bases between.

The CDR3 coding sequence is TGTGCCAGCAGCCAAGACGGGACTAGCGGGGGTGAGACCCAGTACTTC. Its translation is CASSQDGTSGGETQYF. The V call is TRBV4-2, the J call TRBJ2-5; TRBD2 aligns across 14 bases. The length of the CDR3 is 16 residues. Germline V gene data show CDR1 as LGHNA and CDR2 as YNFKEQ. V dropped 0 bases and J dropped 5; count of bases not matched to a gene: 2.

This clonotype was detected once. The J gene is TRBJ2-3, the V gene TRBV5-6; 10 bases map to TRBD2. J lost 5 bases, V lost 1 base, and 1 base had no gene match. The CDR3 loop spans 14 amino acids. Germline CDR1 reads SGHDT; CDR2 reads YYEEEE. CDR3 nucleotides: TGTGCCAGCAGCTTGAAGCGGGGGGGAGATACGCAGTATTTT. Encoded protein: CASSLKRGGDTQYF.

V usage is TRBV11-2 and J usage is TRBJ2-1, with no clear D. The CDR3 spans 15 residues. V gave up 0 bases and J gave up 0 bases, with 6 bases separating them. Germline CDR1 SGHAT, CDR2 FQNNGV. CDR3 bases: TGTGCCAGCAGCTTAGAGTCGCACTCCTACAATGAGCAGTTCTTC. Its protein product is CASSLESHSYNEQFF.